The subject of this entry is one T cell receptor beta chain. The CDR3 is 15 residues long. The ends were cut back, 5 bases at V and 3 bases at J, with 17 bases in the middle. The V gene's germline CDR1 is SGHAT and CDR2 FQDESV (reference sequence). Original methodology: Amplified reference gene primers provided the basis for estimating nucleated cell counts. Generated by immunoSEQ multiplex PCR, the TCRdb table keeps only in-frame clones and is missing some. For V, J and clone size, that table is used; D and trimming come from the DNA. This table has about 90,000 clones, 77% appearing once. The data were obtained in a study of blood T cell repertoires in COVID-19. Study background: Acute and convalescent COVID-19 samples came from the United States, Italy and Spain.

This chain uses TRBV11-1 with TRBJ2-7, with TRBD1 as a possible D gene (6 bases). The specimen was peripheral blood. This receptor was obtained from a woman aged 80 or older with acute or convalescent COVID-19. CDR3 region: CASSQTGLSGYEQYF. In DNA, the CDR3 is TGTGCCAGCAGCCAGACAGGTCTCTCCGGCTACGAGCAGTACTTC.